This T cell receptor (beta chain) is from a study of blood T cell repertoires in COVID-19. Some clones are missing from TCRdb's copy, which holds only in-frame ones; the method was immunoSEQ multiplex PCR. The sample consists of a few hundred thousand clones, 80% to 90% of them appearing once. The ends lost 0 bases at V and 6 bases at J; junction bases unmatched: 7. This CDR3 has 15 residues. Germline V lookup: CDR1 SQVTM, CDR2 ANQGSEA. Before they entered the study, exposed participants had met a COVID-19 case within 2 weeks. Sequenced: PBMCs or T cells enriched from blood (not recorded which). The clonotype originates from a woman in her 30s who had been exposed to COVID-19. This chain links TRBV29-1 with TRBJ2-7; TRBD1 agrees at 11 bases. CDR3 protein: CSVEDRGTGGLEQYF. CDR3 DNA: TGCAGCGTTGAAGATCGGGGGACAGGGGGTCTCGAGCAGTACTTC.